This note documents a single T cell receptor (beta chain) sequence. Its cognate antigen is unknown. The sample belongs to a study of graft-versus-host responses after intestinal transplantation. Whole-study context: Tacrolimus plus steroids were given to all recipients for roughly three years, preceded by anti-thymocyte globulin induction. Overall study findings and caveats: Clonal ratios of graft-versus-host to host-versus-graft in allografts were high for patients exhibiting graft-donor T cell macrochimerism. Peak levels of circulating GvH clones tracked with early post-transplant HvG declines. GvH clones were identified in recipient marrow, with some first appearing in ileum or blood.

Produced via immunoSEQ multiplex PCR; TCRdb's table is partial and in-frame only. The table shows approximately 70,000 clones, with roughly 92% occurring only once. The CDR3 extends over 16 amino acids. The germline V gene has CDR1 SQVTM and CDR2 ANQGSEA. V lost 8 bases, J lost 5 bases, and 14 bases stayed unmatched. The rearrangement uses TRBV29-1 and TRBJ2-2; 10 bases fit TRBD1. Source: bone marrow, taken 734 days after intestinal transplantation. The receptor's source is a human patient who received an intestinal transplant, so some T cells may come from the graft donor. CDR3 bases: TGCAGCACGGGGGGATCCGGGACAGGGGTAACCGGGGAGCTGTTTTTT. Its translation: CSTGGSGTGVTGELFF.